This is a list of T cell receptor beta chains from one sample in a study of blood T cell repertoires in COVID-19. The data were produced by immunoSEQ multiplex PCR, yet TCRdb's version contains in-frame clones alone and is incomplete. The repertoire includes approximately 38,000 clones, approximately 87% of them detected once, and around 24% sits in the top ten. Sequenced sample: peripheral blood. The receptors stem from a middle-aged man with active or convalescent COVID-19. Both conserved end residues are part of each CDR3. The D gene is left open where the match is weak. Rows give clone size only sometimes, using once, few, many, or a class for an expanded clone.

clone_size	d_call	j_call	v_call	cdr3_nt	cdr3_aa
-	-	TRBJ2-7	TRBV21-1	TGTGCCAGCAGCAAAGCTCAGGGCGGATACGAGCAGTACTTC	CASSKAQGGYEQYF
-	-	TRBJ1-1	TRBV9	TGTGCCAGCAGCCGAGATTATGAGAACACTGAAGCTTTCTTT	CASSRDYENTEAFF
many	-	TRBJ1-5	TRBV27	TGTGCCGTCGGCAGGAGCAATCAGCCCCAGCATTTT	CAVGRSNQPQHF
-	-	TRBJ1-1	TRBV29-1	TGCAGCGTTGAAGGCCGGGGGACTGAAGCTTTCTTT	CSVEGRGTEAFF
-	-	TRBJ1-2	TRBV28	TGTGCCAGCAGACGAACAGGGATCGATGGCTACACCTTC	CASRRTGIDGYTF
-	-	TRBJ2-5	TRBV5-4	TGTGCCAGCAGCGACGGGGGTACCCAAGAGACCCAGTACTTC	CASSDGGTQETQYF
-	-	TRBJ2-7	TRBV5-1	TGCGCCAGCAAAGGGGGAGTAGGCTCCTACGAGCAGTACTTC	CASKGGVGSYEQYF
-	TRBD2	TRBJ2-2	TRBV3-1/TRBV3-2	TGTGCCAGCAGCCAAGTCGGGGGGGCCGGCGGGGAGCTGTTTTTT	CASSQVGGAGGELFF
-	TRBD2	TRBJ2-1	TRBV6-4	TGTGCCACCAGAAGCGGGACCTCCTACAATGAGCAGTTCTTC	CATRSGTSYNEQFF
-	TRBD1	TRBJ1-6	TRBV9	TGTGCCAGCAGCGCCGGGACAGGGGCCTCGGGCAGACACTTT	CASSAGTGASGRHF
-	TRBD1	TRBJ1-5	TRBV3-1/TRBV3-2	TGTGCCAGCAGCCAAGATGTGGCCAGGGGGCGTCAGCCCCAGCATTTT	CASSQDVARGRQPQHF
-	TRBD1	TRBJ1-6	TRBV10-3	TGTGCCATGAGCCGGGACAGGATTAATTCACCCCTCCACTTT	CAMSRDRINSPLHF
-	-	TRBJ2-3	TRBV9	TGTGCCAGCAGCAGCCAAAGCGGATTCACAGATACGCAGTATTTT	CASSSQSGFTDTQYF
-	TRBD2	TRBJ2-2	TRBV7-2	TGTGCCAGCAGCCCCGCGAGTAGCGGGACGAACACCGGGGAGCTGTTTTTT	CASSPASSGTNTGELFF
once	-	TRBJ2-1	TRBV27	TGTGCCAGCTCAAACCGTGGGCAGCCGGATGAGCAGTTCTTC	CASSNRGQPDEQFF
-	-	TRBJ2-2	TRBV5-1	TGCGCCAGCAGCTTGGAAGGGCAGGGGAACACCGGGGAGCTGTTTTTT	CASSLEGQGNTGELFF
-	TRBD1	TRBJ2-1	TRBV5-1	TGCGCCAGCACACCGGGACAGGGTTACAATGAGCAGTTCTTC	CASTPGQGYNEQFF
medium-sized	-	TRBJ1-1	TRBV9	TGTGCCAGCAGCGTAGTGGGGGGGCCCCGGGGTGAAGCTTTCTTT	CASSVVGGPRGEAFF
-	-	TRBJ1-6	TRBV18	TGTGCCAGCTCACCAGTCGACAGCCCTAATTCACCCCTCCACTTT	CASSPVDSPNSPLHF
-	-	TRBJ1-6	TRBV10-3	TGTGCCTCTAGACAGGTAGACTCACCCCTCCACTTT	CASRQVDSPLHF
-	TRBD1	TRBJ1-2	TRBV19	TGTGCCAGTAGAGACGGACAGGGGGCAAGTGGCTACACCTTC	CASRDGQGASGYTF
-	-	TRBJ2-1	TRBV27	TGTGCCAGCAGTCCCCGGGAGTTCGGTTACAATGAGCAGTTCTTC	CASSPREFGYNEQFF
-	-	TRBJ1-5	TRBV6-5	TGTGCCAGCAACCCGGGTCTAGATCAGCCCCAGCATTTT	CASNPGLDQPQHF
-	-	TRBJ2-3	TRBV9	TGTGCCAGCAGCGGTGGCGGAGGCACAGATACGCAGTATTTT	CASSGGGGTDTQYF
-	-	TRBJ1-3	TRBV2	TGTGCCAGCAGTGACCAGCGCAGCTCTGGAAACACCATATATTTT	CASSDQRSSGNTIYF
-	-	TRBJ1-2	TRBV11-1	TGTGCCAGCAGCTCTACACTACAGGGAAACTATGGCTACACCTTC	CASSSTLQGNYGYTF
few	TRBD1	TRBJ1-4	TRBV18	TGTGCCAGCTCACCAAGGGGACAGGCTAATGAAAAACTGTTTTTT	CASSPRGQANEKLFF
-	TRBD2	TRBJ2-3	TRBV7-8	TGTGCCAGCAGCTTGTCTGGTAGCGGGGTCACAGATACGCAGTATTTT	CASSLSGSGVTDTQYF
-	-	TRBJ1-4	TRBV7-9	TGTGCCAGCAGCTTTGGACTGAATAATGAAAAACTGTTTTTT	CASSFGLNNEKLFF
-	-	TRBJ2-5	TRBV7-9	TGTGCCAGCAGCACCGCGGGGCAAGAGACCCAGTACTTC	CASSTAGQETQYF
once	-	TRBJ2-1	TRBV13	TGTGCCAGCAGCGGAACCAGGGGTTCCGAGCAGTTCTTC	CASSGTRGSEQFF
-	TRBD1	TRBJ1-1	TRBV2	TGTGCCAGCATACCGGGACAGGGAGGGGAAGCTTTCTTT	CASIPGQGGEAFF
-	TRBD1	TRBJ1-6	TRBV3-1/TRBV3-2	TGTGCCAGCAGCCTACCGTGGGACAGGGGGCAGAGAAATTCACCCCTCCACTTT	CASSLPWDRGQRNSPLHF
-	TRBD1	TRBJ1-2	TRBV9	TGTGCCAGCAGCCGGCATGCAGGGGGCGTTTTTCGCTACACCTTC	CASSRHAGGVFRYTF
-	-	TRBJ1-2	TRBV28	TGTGCCAGCAGTTTCAGGGGCGAACAATATGGCTACACCTTC	CASSFRGEQYGYTF
-	TRBD2	TRBJ2-4	TRBV29-1	TGCAGCGCCCGAAGGGGGACTAGCGGGAGTGACATTCAGTACTTC	CSARRGTSGSDIQYF
-	-	TRBJ1-5	TRBV18	TGTGCCAGCTCACCAGGCCAGGGGAGCAATCAGCCCCAGCATTTT	CASSPGQGSNQPQHF
-	TRBD1	TRBJ2-2	TRBV7-3	TGTGCCAGCAGCTCCACAGGGGAAGCCGGGGAGCTGTTTTTT	CASSSTGEAGELFF
-	-	TRBJ2-2	TRBV3-1/TRBV3-2	TGTGCCAGCAGCCCTAAACCGGGACTCTCGCGCACCGGGGAGCTGTTTTTT	CASSPKPGLSRTGELFF
few	TRBD1	TRBJ2-1	TRBV10-3	TGTGCCATCAGTGTCGACAGGGGGCGGGGTGAGCAGTTCTTC	CAISVDRGRGEQFF
once	-	TRBJ1-5	TRBV7-9	TGTGCCAGCAGCTCTATAGACTATGGTCAGCCCCAGCATTTT	CASSSIDYGQPQHF
-	-	TRBJ1-1	TRBV3-1/TRBV3-2	TGTGCCAGTAGCGTCCATGGGCAGCAGAACACTGAAGCTTTCTTT	CASSVHGQQNTEAFF
-	TRBD2	TRBJ2-1	TRBV9	TGTGCCAGCAGCGGAACTAGCGGGAGTTGGAATGAGCAGTTCTTC	CASSGTSGSWNEQFF
-	-	TRBJ2-7	TRBV12-3/TRBV12-4	TGTGCCAGCCATCCCACAGGGTCCTACGAGCAGTACTTC	CASHPTGSYEQYF
-	-	TRBJ1-1	TRBV13	TGTGCCAGCAGCCCGGGACTATCCTCTGAAGCTTTCTTT	CASSPGLSSEAFF
-	TRBD1	TRBJ2-5	TRBV5-1	TGCGCCAGCAGCTTGGGACAGGGGATGGGAGAGACCCAGTACTTC	CASSLGQGMGETQYF
-	-	TRBJ2-5	TRBV30	TGTGCCTGGAGTTTCGGACACTCCCAAGAGACCCAGTACTTC	CAWSFGHSQETQYF
-	TRBD1	TRBJ2-7	TRBV7-9	TGTGCCAGCAGCTTAGGAGAGGGGGCTAAGCAGTACTTC	CASSLGEGAKQYF
-	TRBD1	TRBJ1-4	TRBV27	TGTGCCAGCAGGCGGGGACAGGGAAGGCATGAAAAACTGTTTTTT	CASRRGQGRHEKLFF
once	TRBD1	TRBJ1-5	TRBV18	TGTGCCAGCTCACCAGGTGCGCCAGGGGGGACAGGACAGCCCCAGCATTTT	CASSPGAPGGTGQPQHF
-	-	TRBJ2-1	TRBV18	TGTGCCAGCTCACTAACCGGGGACTACAATGAGCAGTTCTTC	CASSLTGDYNEQFF
-	TRBD2	TRBJ2-3	TRBV6-1	TGTGCCAGCAGTGAGACTAGCGGGAGGTTAACGGCAGATACGCAGTATTTT	CASSETSGRLTADTQYF
-	-	TRBJ2-2	TRBV2	TGTGCCAGCAGTGCGGAGGCAATAGGGAACACCGGGGAGCTGTTTTTT	CASSAEAIGNTGELFF